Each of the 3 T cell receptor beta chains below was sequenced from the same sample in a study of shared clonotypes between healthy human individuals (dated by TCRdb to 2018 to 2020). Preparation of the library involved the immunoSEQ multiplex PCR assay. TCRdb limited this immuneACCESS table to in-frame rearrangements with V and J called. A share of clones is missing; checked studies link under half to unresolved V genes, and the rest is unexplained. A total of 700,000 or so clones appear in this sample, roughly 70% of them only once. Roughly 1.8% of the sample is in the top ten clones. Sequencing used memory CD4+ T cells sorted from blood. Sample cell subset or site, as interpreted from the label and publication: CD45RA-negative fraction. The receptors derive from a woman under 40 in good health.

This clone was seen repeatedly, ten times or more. CDR3 in amino acids: CASSDYADSAHNEQFF. Written as DNA, the CDR3 is TGTGCCAGCAGTGACTATGCTGACAGCGCGCACAATGAGCAGTTCTTC. The chain links TRBV6-4 to TRBJ2-1; a possible D gene is TRBD1 (5 bases). The CDR3 has 16 amino acids. Germline lookup yields CDR1 MRHNA and CDR2 SNTAGT. Trimming left V 1 base short and J 5 bases short, with 15 bases between.

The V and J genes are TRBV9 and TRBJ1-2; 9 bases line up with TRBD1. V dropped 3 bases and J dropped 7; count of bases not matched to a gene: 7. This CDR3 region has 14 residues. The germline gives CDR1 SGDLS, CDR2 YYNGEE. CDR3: CASSANRGPGGYTF. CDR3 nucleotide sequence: TGTGCCAGCAGCGCAAACAGGGGGCCGGGTGGCTACACCTTC. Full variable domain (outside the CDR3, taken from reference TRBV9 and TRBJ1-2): DSGVTQTPKHLITATGQRVTLRCSPRSGDLSVYWYQQSLDQGLQFLIQYYNGEERAKGNILERFSAQQFPDLHSELNLSSLELGDSALYFCASSANRGPGGYTFGSGTRLTVV.

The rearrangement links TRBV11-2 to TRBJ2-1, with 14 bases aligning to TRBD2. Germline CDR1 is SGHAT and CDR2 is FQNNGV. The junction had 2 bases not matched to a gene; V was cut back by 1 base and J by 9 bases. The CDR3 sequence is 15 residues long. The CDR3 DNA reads TGTGCCAGCAGCTTAGTGACTAGCGGGAGGGGTGAGCAGTTCTTC. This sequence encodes CASSLVTSGRGEQFF.